A selection of T cell receptor beta chains follows, all from one sample in a study of CD4 T cells in relation to SARS-CoV-2 and coronaviruses. Their cognate antigens are unknown. Repertoires were generated with immunoSEQ multiplex PCR, while TCRdb's copy carries only in-frame clones and drops some. The sample contains around 20,000 clones, around 80% of which appear only once. The specimen sequenced was CD4+ T cells from PBMCs, cultured in vitro. The receptors derive from a human donor in good health. Both conserved end residues are trimmed from each CDR3. The order of the fields is CDR3 length, V gene, J gene, CDR3 protein.

len: 12; v_gene: TRBV28; j_gene: TRBJ1-1; CDR3aa: ASKQGLMNTEAF
len: 12; v_gene: TRBV24-1; j_gene: TRBJ2-5; CDR3aa: ATSLGQGLETQY
len: 12; v_gene: TRBV6-6; j_gene: TRBJ2-7; CDR3aa: ASIPSGASYEQY
len: 14; v_gene: TRBV5-1; j_gene: TRBJ2-5; CDR3aa: ASSWGLALSQETQY
len: 12; v_gene: TRBV10-3; j_gene: TRBJ1-1; CDR3aa: AISGLASNTEAF
len: 11; v_gene: TRBV20-1; j_gene: TRBJ2-1; CDR3aa: SASSSQHNEQF
len: 12; v_gene: TRBV7-3; j_gene: TRBJ1-1; CDR3aa: ASSLDRGVTEAF
len: 15; v_gene: TRBV24-1; j_gene: TRBJ1-2; CDR3aa: ATSDSGRADGYYGYT
len: 12; v_gene: TRBV28; j_gene: TRBJ2-1; CDR3aa: ASSLLGVRNEQF
len: 13; v_gene: TRBV6-6; j_gene: TRBJ2-7; CDR3aa: ASSYQDRGSYEQY
len: 9; v_gene: TRBV19; j_gene: TRBJ1-2; CDR3aa: ASSRGTGYT
len: 11; v_gene: TRBV28; j_gene: TRBJ2-2; CDR3aa: ASSSPDTGELF
len: 12; v_gene: TRBV19; j_gene: TRBJ1-2; CDR3aa: ASSMGEGIYGYT
len: 13; v_gene: TRBV7-3; j_gene: TRBJ2-1; CDR3aa: ASSSSGQGNNEQF
len: 11; v_gene: TRBV27; j_gene: TRBJ1-6; CDR3aa: ASKSAGSSPLH
len: 12; v_gene: TRBV10-3; j_gene: TRBJ1-5; CDR3aa: AISDLMGEQPQH
len: 12; v_gene: TRBV7-9; j_gene: TRBJ2-1; CDR3aa: ASSATGSYNEQF
len: 10; v_gene: TRBV30; j_gene: TRBJ1-1; CDR3aa: AWSGQAVEAF